This T cell receptor (beta chain) derives from a study of T cells in Graves' hyperthyroidism and ophthalmopathy. TCR beta CDR3 sequences were amplified from RNA transcripts. The study used the HTBI primer set for a first-round RT-PCR of the TCR CDR3. TCRdb redid the calling of the multiplex PCR reads with MiXCR, one entry per CDR3 protein. The sample includes 450,000 to 650,000 distinct CDR3 sequences, less than 25% seen only once; the top ten take more than 20%. PBMCs were sourced from approximately 9 ml fresh peripheral blood. The V end was cut by 5 bases, the J end by 5 bases, with 10 bases between. CDR3 size: 13 residues.

This TCR came from a man younger than 35 with Graves' hyperthyroidism. This rearrangement joins TRBV12-3 or TRBV12-4 to TRBJ1-5; D remains unclear. The sample taken for sequencing was blood. CDR3 nucleotide sequence: TGTGCCAGCAGTCCTGGATTGGATCAGCCCCAGCATTTT. As protein: CASSPGLDQPQHF.